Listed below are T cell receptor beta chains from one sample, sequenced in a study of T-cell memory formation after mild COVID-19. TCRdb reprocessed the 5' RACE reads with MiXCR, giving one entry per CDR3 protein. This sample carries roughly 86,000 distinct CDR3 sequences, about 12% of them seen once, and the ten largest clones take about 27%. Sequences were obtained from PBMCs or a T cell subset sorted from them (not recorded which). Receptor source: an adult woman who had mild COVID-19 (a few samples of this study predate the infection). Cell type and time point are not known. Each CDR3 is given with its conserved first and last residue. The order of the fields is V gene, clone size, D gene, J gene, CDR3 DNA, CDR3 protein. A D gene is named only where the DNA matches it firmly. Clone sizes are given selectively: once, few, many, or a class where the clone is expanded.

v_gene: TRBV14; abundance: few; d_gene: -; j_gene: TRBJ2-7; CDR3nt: TGTGCCAGCAGCCATGGCGGCACCTACGAGCAGTACTTC; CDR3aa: CASSHGGTYEQYF
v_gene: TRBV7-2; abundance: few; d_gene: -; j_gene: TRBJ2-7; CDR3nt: TGTGCCAGCAGCTTAATTGGGGCCGCGGGTAAGGAGAACGAGCAGTACTTC; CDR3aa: CASSLIGAAGKENEQYF
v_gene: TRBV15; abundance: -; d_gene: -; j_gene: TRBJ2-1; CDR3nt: TGTGCCACCAGCAGAGATCAACCCCGGACTGTCAATGAGCAGTTCTTC; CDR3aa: CATSRDQPRTVNEQFF
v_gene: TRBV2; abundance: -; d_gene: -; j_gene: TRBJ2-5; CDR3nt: TGTGCCAGCAGTGATCTGCGGGAACAAGAGACCCAGTACTTC; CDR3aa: CASSDLREQETQYF
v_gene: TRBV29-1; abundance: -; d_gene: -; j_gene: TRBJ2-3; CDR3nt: TGCAGCGTTCTAAGCGGCAGGGGCCCAGATACGCAGTATTTT; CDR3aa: CSVLSGRGPDTQYF
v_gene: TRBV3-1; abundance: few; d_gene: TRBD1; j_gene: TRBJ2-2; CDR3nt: TGTGCCAGCAGCCAAGATTACGGCCCGGGACAGCATTACACCGGGGAGCTGTTTTTT; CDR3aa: CASSQDYGPGQHYTGELFF
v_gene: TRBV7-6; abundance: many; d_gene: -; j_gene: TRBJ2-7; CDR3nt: TGTGCCAGCAGCTTAGCGGGGGACTTCTCCTACGAGCAGTACTTC; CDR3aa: CASSLAGDFSYEQYF
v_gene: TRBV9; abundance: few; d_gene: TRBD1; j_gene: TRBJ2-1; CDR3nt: TGTGCCAGCAGCATACCGGGACAGGGTGACAATGAGCAGTTCTTC; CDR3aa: CASSIPGQGDNEQFF
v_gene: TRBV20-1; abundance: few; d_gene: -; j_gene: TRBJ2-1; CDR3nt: TGCAGTGCCCAATTCGTTTCACGGAATGAGCAGTTCTTC; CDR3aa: CSAQFVSRNEQFF
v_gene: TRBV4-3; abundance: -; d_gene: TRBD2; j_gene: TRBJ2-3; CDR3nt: TGCGCCAGCAGCCAAGAGACTAGCGGGTACACAGATACGCAGTATTTT; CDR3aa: CASSQETSGYTDTQYF
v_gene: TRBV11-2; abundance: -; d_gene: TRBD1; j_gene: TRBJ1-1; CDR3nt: TGTGCCAGCAGCTTATACTCGGGACAGGGGGACACTGAAGCTTTCTTT; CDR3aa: CASSLYSGQGDTEAFF
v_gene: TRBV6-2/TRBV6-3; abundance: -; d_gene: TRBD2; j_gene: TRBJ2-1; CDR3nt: TGTGCCTCGGGGCGGGAGGCTTCCAATGAGCAGTTCTTC; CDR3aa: CASGREASNEQFF
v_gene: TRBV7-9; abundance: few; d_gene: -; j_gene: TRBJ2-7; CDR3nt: TGTGCCAGCAGCTTGACGGGGTCAAACTACGAGCAGTACTTC; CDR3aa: CASSLTGSNYEQYF
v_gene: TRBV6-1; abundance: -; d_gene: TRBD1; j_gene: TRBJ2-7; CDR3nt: TGTGCCAGCAGTGATAGGGGGACAGCTTCCTACGAGCAGTACTTC; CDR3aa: CASSDRGTASYEQYF
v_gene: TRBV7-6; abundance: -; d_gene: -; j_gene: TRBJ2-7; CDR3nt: TGTGCCAGCAGCTTAGTTCTGGGCGGTCGAGCACAGTACTTC; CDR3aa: CASSLVLGGRAQYF
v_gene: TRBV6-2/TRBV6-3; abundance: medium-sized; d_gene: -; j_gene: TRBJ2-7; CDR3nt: TGTGCCAGCAGCTATAGCGGAATGGGCTACGAGCAGTACTTC; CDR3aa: CASSYSGMGYEQYF
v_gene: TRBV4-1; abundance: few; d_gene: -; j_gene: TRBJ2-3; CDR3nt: TGCGCCAGCAGCCAAGCTCGAGGGAGCCCGGGCACAGATACGCAGTATTTT; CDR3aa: CASSQARGSPGTDTQYF
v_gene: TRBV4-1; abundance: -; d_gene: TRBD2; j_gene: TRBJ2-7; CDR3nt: TGCGCCAGCAGCCACCTAACCGGGACTAGCGGGGTTGAGCAGTACTTC; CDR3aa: CASSHLTGTSGVEQYF
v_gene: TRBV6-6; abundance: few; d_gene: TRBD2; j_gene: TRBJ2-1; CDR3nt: TGTGCCAGCAGCCCCGGTGGGCTAGCGGGAGTAGGGAATGAGCAGTTCTTC; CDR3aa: CASSPGGLAGVGNEQFF
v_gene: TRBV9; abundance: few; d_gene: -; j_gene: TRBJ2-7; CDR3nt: TGTGCCAGCAGCGTAGCGGGCCCCCGGGACGAGCAGTACTTC; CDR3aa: CASSVAGPRDEQYF
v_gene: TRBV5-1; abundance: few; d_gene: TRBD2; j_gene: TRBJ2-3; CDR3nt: TGCGCCAGCAGCTGGACGGGACTAGGTTCCACAGATACGCAGTATTTT; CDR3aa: CASSWTGLGSTDTQYF
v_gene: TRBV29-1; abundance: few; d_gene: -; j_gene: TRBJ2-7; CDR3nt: TGCAGCGTTGTTCTCGGGCCAACCTACGAGCAGTACTTC; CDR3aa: CSVVLGPTYEQYF
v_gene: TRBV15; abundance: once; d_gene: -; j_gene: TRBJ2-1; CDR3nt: TGTGCCACCAGCAGAGACGGCGGGACCTACAATGAGCAGTTCTTC; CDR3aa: CATSRDGGTYNEQFF